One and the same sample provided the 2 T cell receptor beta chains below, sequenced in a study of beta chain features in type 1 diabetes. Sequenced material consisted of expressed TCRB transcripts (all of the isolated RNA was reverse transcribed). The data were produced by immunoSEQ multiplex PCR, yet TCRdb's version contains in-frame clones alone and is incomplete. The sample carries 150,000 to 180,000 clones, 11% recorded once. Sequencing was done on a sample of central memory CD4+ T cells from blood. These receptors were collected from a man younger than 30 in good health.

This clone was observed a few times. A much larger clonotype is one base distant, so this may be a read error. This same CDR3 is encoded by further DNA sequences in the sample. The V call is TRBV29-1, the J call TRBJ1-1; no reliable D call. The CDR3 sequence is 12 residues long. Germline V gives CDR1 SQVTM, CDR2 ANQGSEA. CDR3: CSVSRMNTEAFF. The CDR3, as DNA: TGCAGCGTATCTCGCATGAACACTGAAGCGTTCTTT.

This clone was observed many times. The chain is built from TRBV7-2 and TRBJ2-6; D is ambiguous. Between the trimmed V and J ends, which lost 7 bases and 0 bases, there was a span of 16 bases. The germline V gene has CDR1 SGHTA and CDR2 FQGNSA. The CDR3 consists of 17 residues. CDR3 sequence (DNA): TGTGCCAGCACCTTTAAGTCCTCGGGCTCTGGGGCCAACGTCCTGACTTTC. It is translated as CASTFKSSGSGANVLTF.